This T cell receptor beta chain was recovered during a study of shared clonotypes between healthy human individuals. The study's findings and limits: When compared with the clonotypes that were shared by all four sorted-subset donors, the non-shared clonotypes turned out to have lower generation probabilities. Represented genetic and exposure-history diversity was restricted by having few donors.

Details on this clone: The antigen is undetermined.

TCRdb's table, derived via immunoSEQ multiplex PCR, lists solely in-frame clones and lacks some. The table has about 590,000 clones, 95% to 96% seen once. This CDR3 spans 16 amino acids. Germline V gene lookup returns CDR1 SGHAT and CDR2 FQDESV (reference sequence). The junction had 12 bases not matched to a gene; V was cut back by 5 bases and J by 5 bases. Terminally differentiated effector memory CD45RA+ cells were left out of the naive CD8 fraction, which was CD45RO-negative and positively selected for CCR7. The donors were all Caucasian adults (living in Nashville, Tennessee). The TCR comes from a woman in her twenties or thirties in good health. Sequencing was done on a sample of naive CD8+ T cells sorted from blood. The chain is built from TRBV11-1 and TRBJ1-3, with 7 bases fitting TRBD1. CDR3 protein: CASSLPPTGSRNTIYF. The CDR3 DNA follows: TGTGCCAGCAGCCTACCACCGACAGGGTCGAGAAACACCATATATTTT.